Sequencing of this T cell receptor beta chain was carried out in a study of T cell changes during pregnancy in multiple sclerosis. The trim removed 3 bases at V and 10 bases at J, leaving 4 bases unmatched. The CDR3 has 13 residues. The V gene's germline CDR1 is SGHKS and CDR2 YYEKEE (reference sequence). Sequencing was performed with immunoSEQ multiplex PCR; in TCRdb, only in-frame clones are kept and a portion is missing. The table shows around 52,000 clones, with roughly 94% occurring only once. This clonotype originated in a female donor with multiple sclerosis, enrolled in a pregnancy study. This chain links TRBV5-5 with TRBJ1-6, with 7 bases that match TRBD1. Sequenced here: CD4+ T cells from peripheral blood mononuclear cells, sampled in the second trimester of pregnancy. As DNA, the CDR3 is TGTGCCAGCAGCTCCACAGGGGTCTCACCCCTCCACTTT. It translates to CASSSTGVSPLHF.